These 2 T cell receptor beta chains came from one sample sequenced in a study of control samples from healthy donors and cancer patients. Profiling relied on immunoSEQ multiplex PCR, and the TCRdb table lists in-frame clones only, not all of them. The sample shows about 60,000 clones, more than 85% of them seen only once. The sequenced material came from PBMCs. The origin of the receptors is a man aged 35 to 55 with colorectal cancer.

The V and J genes are TRBV5-1 and TRBJ2-1; 8 nucleotides line up with TRBD2. Germline V CDR1 and CDR2: SGHRS, YFSETQ. The CDR3 loop spans 13 amino acids. Trimming removed 4 bases from V and 7 bases from J; junction bases left unmatched: 4. CDR3 bases: TGCGCCAGCAGCGCGGGGGGACCTAATGAGCAGTTCTTC. This codes for CASSAGGPNEQFF.

Remarks on this clone: The sample has other DNA sequences that encode this CDR3 too. The chain is built from TRBV18 and TRBJ1-2; D uncertain. The length of the CDR3 is 13 residues. The germline V gene encodes CDR1 KGHSH and CDR2 LQKENI. The V end was cut by 2 bases, the J end by 3 bases, with 7 bases between. The CDR3 DNA is TGTGCCAGCTCACCAGTCGGGGACTATGGCTACACCTTC. This codes for CASSPVGDYGYTF.